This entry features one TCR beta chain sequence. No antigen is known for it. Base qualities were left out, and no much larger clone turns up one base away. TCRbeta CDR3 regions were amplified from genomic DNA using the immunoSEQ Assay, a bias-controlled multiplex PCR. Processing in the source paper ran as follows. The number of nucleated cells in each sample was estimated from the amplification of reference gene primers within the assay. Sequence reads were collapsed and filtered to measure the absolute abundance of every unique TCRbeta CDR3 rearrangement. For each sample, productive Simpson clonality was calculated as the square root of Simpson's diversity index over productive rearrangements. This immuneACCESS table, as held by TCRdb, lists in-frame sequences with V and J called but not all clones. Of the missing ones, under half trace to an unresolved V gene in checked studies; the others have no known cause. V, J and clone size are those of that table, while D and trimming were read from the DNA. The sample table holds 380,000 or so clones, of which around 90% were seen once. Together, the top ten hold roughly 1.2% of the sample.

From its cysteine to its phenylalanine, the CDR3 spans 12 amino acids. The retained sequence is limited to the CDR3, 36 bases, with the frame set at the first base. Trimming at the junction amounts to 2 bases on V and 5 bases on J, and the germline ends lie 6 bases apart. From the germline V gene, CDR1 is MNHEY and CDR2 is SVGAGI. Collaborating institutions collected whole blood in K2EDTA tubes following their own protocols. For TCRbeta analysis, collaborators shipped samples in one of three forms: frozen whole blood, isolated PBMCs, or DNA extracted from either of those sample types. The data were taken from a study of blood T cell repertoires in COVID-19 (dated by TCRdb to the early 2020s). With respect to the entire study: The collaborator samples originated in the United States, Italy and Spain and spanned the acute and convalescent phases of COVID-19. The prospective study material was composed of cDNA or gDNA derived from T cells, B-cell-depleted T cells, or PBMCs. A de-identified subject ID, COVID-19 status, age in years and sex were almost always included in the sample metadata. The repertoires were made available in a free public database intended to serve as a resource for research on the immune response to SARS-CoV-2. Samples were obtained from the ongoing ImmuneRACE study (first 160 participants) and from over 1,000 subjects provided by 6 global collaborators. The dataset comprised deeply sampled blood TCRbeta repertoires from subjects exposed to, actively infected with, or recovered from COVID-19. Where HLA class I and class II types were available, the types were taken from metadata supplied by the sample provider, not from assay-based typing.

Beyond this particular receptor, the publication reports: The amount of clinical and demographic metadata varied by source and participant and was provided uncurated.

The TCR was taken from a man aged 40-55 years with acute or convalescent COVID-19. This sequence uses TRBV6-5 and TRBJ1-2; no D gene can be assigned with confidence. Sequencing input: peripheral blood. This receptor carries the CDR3 CASSYDGYGYTF. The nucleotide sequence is TGTGCCAGCAGTTACGACGGGTATGGCTACACCTTC.